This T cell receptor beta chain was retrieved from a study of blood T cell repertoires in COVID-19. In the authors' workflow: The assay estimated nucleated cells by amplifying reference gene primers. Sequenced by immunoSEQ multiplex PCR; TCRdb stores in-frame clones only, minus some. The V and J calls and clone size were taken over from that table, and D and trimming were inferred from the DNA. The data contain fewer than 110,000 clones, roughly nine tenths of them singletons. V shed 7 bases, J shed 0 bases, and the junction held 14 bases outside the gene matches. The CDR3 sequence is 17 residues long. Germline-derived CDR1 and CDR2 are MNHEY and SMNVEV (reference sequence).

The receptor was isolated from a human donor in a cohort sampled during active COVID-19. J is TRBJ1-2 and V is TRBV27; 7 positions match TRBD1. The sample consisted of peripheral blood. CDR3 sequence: CASTSRRGRRANYGYTF. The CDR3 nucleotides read TGTGCCAGCACCTCAAGGAGGGGGCGGCGAGCTAACTATGGCTACACCTTC.